These 2 T cell receptor beta chains were all obtained from the same sample, sequenced in a study of cytomegalovirus exposure and HLA in healthy donors. The PCR had 60 Vbeta and 13 Jbeta primers. The repertoire was sequenced with immunoSEQ multiplex PCR; TCRdb's copy has only in-frame clones and lacks some. Found here are fewer than 200,000 clones, 76% of them singletons; the top ten hold 0.65% to 0.85%. The sample was PBMCs. The receptor set was obtained from a female donor in good health and CMV-seronegative.

The genes are TRBV5-1 and TRBJ1-5; D is possibly TRBD1 (5 bases). Trimming pared 4 bases from V and 2 bases from J, leaving 13 bases between. The CDR3 sequence is 15 residues long. Germline V gives CDR1 SGHRS, CDR2 YFSETQ. CDR3 residues: CASSPGGIGNQPQHF. CDR3 nucleotide sequence: TGCGCCAGCAGCCCCGGGGGTATTGGCAATCAGCCCCAGCATTTT. Filled out from reference TRBV5-1 and TRBJ1-5, the complete variable domain reads KAGVTQTPRYLIKTRGQQVTLSCSPISGHRSVSWYQQTPGQGLQFLFEYFSETQRNKGNFPGRFSGRQFSNSRSEMNVSTLELGDSALYLCASSPGGIGNQPQHFGDGTRLSIL.

This clone was detected only a few times. The chain carries TRBV28 and TRBJ2-1; 9 bases match TRBD2. The CDR3 length is 15 residues. V gave up 6 bases and J gave up 7 bases; unmatched junction bases: 10. CDR1 is MDHEN, CDR2 SYDVKM, per germline. CDR3 sequence reads: CASRIAGDGRNEQFF. CDR3 sequence (DNA): TGTGCCAGCAGGATAGCGGGAGATGGGCGGAATGAGCAGTTCTTC.